The source of this TCR beta chain is a study of T cell repertoires in cytomegalovirus infection. This clonotype was observed at least ten times. TCRdb re-called the reads with MiXCR, one entry per CDR3 protein. The data contain just under 550,000 distinct CDR3 sequences, around 27% of them singletons. The source is a human donor in good health (CMV status not recorded). Some clones in this sample may be carry-over from other donors' samples. Specimen: PBMCs.

CDR3 protein: CASSLVRIFQETQYF. Written as DNA, the CDR3 is TGTGCCAGCAGCTTAGTACGGATTTTTCAAGAGACCCAGTACTTC. The chain has TRBV7-2 and TRBJ2-5; D ambiguous. CDR3 length equals 15 residues. V dropped 1 base and J dropped 2 bases, with 11 bases sitting between them. CDR1 and CDR2 from the germline V gene are SGHTA and FQGNSA. Filled out from reference TRBV7-2 and TRBJ2-5, the complete variable domain reads GAGVSQSPSNKVTEKGKDVELRCDPISGHTALYWYRQSLGQGLEFLIYFQGNSAPDKSGLPSDRFSAERTGGSVSTLTIQRTQQEDSAVYLCASSLVRIFQETQYFGPGTRLLVL.